This passage covers 4 T cell receptor beta chains from one sample sequenced in a study of shared clonotypes between healthy human individuals. Repertoires were generated with immunoSEQ multiplex PCR, while TCRdb's copy carries only in-frame clones and drops some. Of approximately 640,000 clones listed, about two thirds are singletons. The sequencing input was memory CD4+ T cells sorted from blood. Stated subset: CD45RA-negative fraction. The receptors stem from a woman aged 25-40 years in good health.

The rearrangement joins TRBV7-8 to TRBJ2-2; the match to TRBD2 covers 7 bases. The CDR3 consists of 15 residues. CDR1 SGHVS and CDR2 FQNEAQ come from the germline V gene. The V and J ends lost 5 bases and 2 bases, in that order; junction bases with no gene match: 5. CDR3 sequence (DNA): TGTGCCAGCAGCCCGAGGGACTATAACACCGGGGAGCTGTTTTTT. This gives the protein CASSPRDYNTGELFF. Supplemented by reference TRBV7-8 and TRBJ2-2, the full variable domain reads GAGVSQSPRYKVAKRGQDVALRCDPISGHVSLFWYQQALGQGPEFLTYFQNEAQLDKSGLPSDRFFAERPEGSVSTLKIQRTQQEDSAVYLCASSPRDYNTGELFFGEGSRLTVL.

The rearrangement links TRBV6-5 to TRBJ2-1, with D tentatively TRBD2 (6 bases). The CDR3 covers 13 residues. The germline V gene encodes CDR1 MNHEY and CDR2 SVGAGI. V was pared by 7 bases and J by 8 bases, with 15 bases between. CDR3 sequence reads: CASTKSGLDEQFF. The CDR3 coding sequence is TGTGCCAGCACCAAAAGCGGGTTGGATGAGCAGTTCTTC.

The chain couples TRBV4-1 to TRBJ2-7; the D call may be TRBD1 or TRBD2 (5 bases each). Germline values: CDR1 MGHRA, CDR2 YSYEKL. The CDR3 runs 17 residues. V shed 1 base and J shed 7 bases, with 23 bases lying between them. CDR3 in DNA: TGCGCCAGCAGCCAAGTGGTGGTGAGGGGCCCCTCCGCGGAGCAGTACTTC. Amino acids: CASSQVVVRGPSAEQYF.

This clone has just one count. V gene TRBV28 combines with J gene TRBJ1-5; D possibly corresponds to TRBD1 (6 bases). The germline V gene has CDR1 MDHEN and CDR2 SYDVKM. The CDR3 runs 14 residues. V lost 3 bases and J 4 bases, leaving 10 bases between the germline ends. CDR3 loop: CASSLRTENQPQHF. The CDR3 nucleotides read TGTGCCAGCAGTTTGCGGACAGAGAATCAGCCCCAGCATTTT.